This T cell receptor (beta chain) originates from a study of response to subunit inactivated influenza vaccine (dated by TCRdb to between 2017 and 2018). About the full investigation: Deep quantitative T cell receptor repertoire profiling was used in the study to track responses to a trivalent subunit inactivated influenza vaccine. On the study overall, not on this receptor specifically: The authors suggested that each seasonal influenza vaccination may recruit only a limited number of new T cells.

This clonotype has a count of ten or more. Its antigen is unknown. Qualities for individual bases were not recorded, and no much larger clone is one base off. Taken from the germline V gene, the CDR1 and CDR2 loops are SGHRS and YFSETQ. Counted from cysteine to phenylalanine, this CDR3 has 13 amino acids. CDR3 DNA only is kept here, 39 bases in frame from base 1. V is clipped by 2 bases and J by 8 bases, and the sequence between their germline boundaries is 13 bases long. The library was prepared using RT-PCR. TCRdb lists the instrument as Illumina HiSeq 2500. TCRdb itself trimmed the public reads at Q25 with fastp, ran MiXCR and retained productive beta chains. One record per CDR3 amino acid sequence lists the most common genes and DNA. Across this sample there are around 650,000 distinct CDR3 sequences, with about a sixth seen only once. Jointly, the top ten make up 11% of the sample.

The sample in question was PBMCs from blood, obtained roughly 13 days after vaccination. This TCR came from a man aged 50 to 60 who received an inactivated influenza vaccine. Donor details come from another sample of the same person, matched by shared clones. The chain employs TRBV5-1 and TRBJ1-1, with the D segment identity uncertain. CDR3 protein: CASSLRSDYEAFF. The bases read TGCGCCAGCAGCTTAAGGTCAGACTACGAAGCTTTCTTT.